A single sample gave rise to the 9 T cell receptor beta chains below, sequenced in a study of T cell responses to AZD1222 COVID-19 vaccine. Clones were sequenced by immunoSEQ multiplex PCR, and TCRdb holds only the in-frame ones, with some missing. The sample has some 97,000 clones, less than 90% seen once. The specimen was peripheral blood, collected on day 0 of AZD1222 vaccination. The receptors stem from an adult in good health.

This clone showed up just once. V gene TRBV27 combines with J gene TRBJ1-2, with D perhaps matching TRBD1 (5 bases). The V end lost 8 bases, the J end lost 4 bases, and 20 bases lay between the germline ends. Germline-derived CDR1 and CDR2 are MNHEY and SMNVEV (reference sequence). The CDR3 sequence is 15 residues long. The chain's CDR3 is CASGDQQRGFYGYTF. The CDR3 bases are TGTGCCAGCGGGGACCAACAGAGGGGATTCTATGGCTACACCTTC.

The genes are TRBV18 and TRBJ1-5, with TRBD1 matching 7 bases. The junction had 5 bases not matched to a gene; V was cut back by 6 bases and J by 0 bases. The CDR3 has 15 amino acids. CDR1 KGHSH and CDR2 LQKENI come from the germline V gene. This CDR3 is CASSSGQNSNQPQHF. In DNA form, the CDR3 reads TGTGCCAGCTCCTCGGGACAGAATAGCAATCAGCCCCAGCATTTT. The full variable domain, completed using reference TRBV18 and TRBJ1-5, is NAGVMQNPRHLVRRRGQEARLRCSPMKGHSHVYWYRQLPEEGLKFMVYLQKENIIDESGMPKERFSAEFPKEGPSILRIQQVVRGDSAAYFCASSSGQNSNQPQHFGDGTRLSIL.

The rearrangement links TRBV7-7 to TRBJ2-1; TRBD2 matches at 8 bases. The CDR3 consists of 16 residues. Germline V gene lookup returns CDR1 SSHAT and CDR2 FNYEAQ (reference sequence). V shed 1 base and J 5 bases; nucleotides not matched to a gene: 7. In DNA, the CDR3 is TGTGCCAGCAGCTTAGGTCCCGGGACTAGGAACAATGAGCAGTTCTTC. Encoded protein: CASSLGPGTRNNEQFF.

The chain uses TRBV19 and TRBJ1-1; D remains unclear. CDR1 and CDR2 (germline): LNHDA, SQIVND (reference sequence). V lost 6 bases and J 2 bases, leaving 13 bases between the germline ends. The CDR3 loop spans 14 amino acids. The CDR3 spells CASSISSANTEAFF. The DNA of the CDR3 is TGTGCCAGTAGCATCAGTTCAGCCAACACTGAAGCTTTCTTT. Using reference TRBV19 and TRBJ1-1 for the parts outside the CDR3, the full variable domain is DGGITQSPKYLFRKEGQNVTLSCEQNLNHDAMYWYRQDPGQGLRLIYYSQIVNDFQKGDIAEGYSVSREKKESFPLTVTSAQKNPTAFYLCASSISSANTEAFFGQGTRLTVV.

This clone was observed a few times. The rearrangement uses TRBV27 and TRBJ1-2; no clear D. The CDR3 is 14 amino acids. V dropped 9 bases and J dropped 4 bases, with 18 bases sitting between them. Germline V gene data show CDR1 as MNHEY and CDR2 as SMNVEV (reference sequence). The CDR3 sequence is CASRGSARAYGYTF. As DNA, the CDR3 is TGTGCCAGTAGAGGGTCTGCGCGTGCCTATGGCTACACCTTC.

V usage is TRBV19 and J usage is TRBJ1-3, with 9 positions matching TRBD1. After removal of 1 base from V and 5 bases from J, the junction contained 3 bases not matched to a gene. Looked up from germline, CDR1 is LNHDA and CDR2 is SQIVND (reference sequence). CDR3 length: 15 amino acids. CDR3 loop: CASSIVGQGRNTIYF. Written as DNA, the CDR3 is TGTGCCAGTAGTATAGTAGGACAGGGGCGAAACACCATATATTTT.

The chain combines TRBV19 with TRBJ1-2; D unresolved. CDR1 is LNHDA, CDR2 SQIVND, per germline (reference sequence). Trimming shortened V by 7 bases and J by 3 bases, and 9 bases separated the two germline ends. The CDR3 runs to 12 residues. The CDR3 loop is CASKLGDYGYTF. CDR3 nucleotide sequence: TGTGCCAGTAAATTGGGAGACTATGGCTACACCTTC.

The chain joins TRBV13 to TRBJ2-1; D remains ambiguous. In germline, CDR1 is PRHDT, CDR2 FYEKMQ (reference sequence). This CDR3 has 19 residues. V lost 2 bases and J 0 bases, leaving 20 bases between the germline ends. DNA of the CDR3: TGTGCCAGCAGCTTAAGTAAAGAGGAGCTTATTAGCTCCTACAATGAGCAGTTCTTC. Amino acid sequence: CASSLSKEELISSYNEQFF.

The chain combines TRBV5-1 with TRBJ1-1, with D possibly being TRBD1 (5 bases). Germline CDR1 reads SGHRS; CDR2 reads YFSETQ. Trimming took 4 bases from V and 1 from J, leaving 11 bases between them. This CDR3 is 14 amino acids long. CDR3 coding DNA: TGCGCCAGCAGCGGGGGATGGGGGAACACTGAAGCTTTCTTT. This encodes CASSGGWGNTEAFF.